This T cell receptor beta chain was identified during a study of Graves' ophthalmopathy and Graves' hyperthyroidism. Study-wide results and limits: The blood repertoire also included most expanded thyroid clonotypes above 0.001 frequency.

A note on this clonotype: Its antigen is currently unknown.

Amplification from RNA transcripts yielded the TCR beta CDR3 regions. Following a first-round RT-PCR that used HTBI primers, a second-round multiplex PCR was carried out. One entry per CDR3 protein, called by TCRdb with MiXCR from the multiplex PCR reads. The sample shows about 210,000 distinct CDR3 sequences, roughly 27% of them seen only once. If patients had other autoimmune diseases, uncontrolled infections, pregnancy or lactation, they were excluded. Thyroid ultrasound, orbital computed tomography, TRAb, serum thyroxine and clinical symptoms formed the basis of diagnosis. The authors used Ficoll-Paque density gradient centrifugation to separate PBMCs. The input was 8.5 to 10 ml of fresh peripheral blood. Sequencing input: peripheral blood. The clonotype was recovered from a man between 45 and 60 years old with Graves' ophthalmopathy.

The CDR3 DNA reads as TGCGCCAGCAGCCAAGGGACAGGGGGTAGCAATCAGCCCCAGCATTTT. Its translation is CASSQGTGGSNQPQHF. V is TRBV4-1 and J is TRBJ1-5; 10 nucleotides agree with TRBD1. The CDR3 is 16 residues long. Trimming took 1 base from V and 0 from J; bases not matched to a gene: 0. Per the germline V gene, CDR1 is MGHRA and CDR2 is YSYEKL.